A single sample is the source of the 20 T cell receptor beta chains below, sequenced in a study of technical replicates of blood from a few donors. Sequencing was performed with immunoSEQ multiplex PCR; in TCRdb, only in-frame clones are kept and a portion is missing. The sample lists 78,000 or so clones; roughly 90% were seen once. Specimen: T cells isolated from PBMCs. The source of these receptors is a human donor in good health.

The gene calls are TRBV9 and TRBJ1-3; D unresolved. Trimming shortened V by 0 bases and J by 0 bases, and 10 bases separated the two germline ends. The germline CDR1 and CDR2 sequences are SGDLS and YYNGEE. The CDR3 consists of 16 residues. The CDR3 loop is CASSVGAMSSGNTIYF. The CDR3 DNA reads TGTGCCAGCAGCGTAGGGGCTATGAGCTCTGGAAACACCATATATTTT.

V usage is TRBV5-6 and J usage is TRBJ1-2; a weak D match, TRBD1 (6 bases). The germline V gene has CDR1 SGHDT and CDR2 YYEEEE. The CDR3 consists of 16 residues. V gave up 3 bases and J gave up 5 bases, with 20 bases separating them. CDR3 residues: CASSSSGAGEFYGYTF. For the CDR3, the DNA is TGTGCCAGCAGCTCGTCAGGGGCGGGGGAATTTTATGGCTACACCTTC. The entire variable domain, with the rest obtained from reference TRBV5-6 and TRBJ1-2, is as follows: DAGVTQSPTHLIKTRGQQVTLRCSPKSGHDTVSWYQQALGQGPQFIFQYYEEEERQRGNFPDRFSGHQFPNYSSELNVNALLLGDSALYLCASSSSGAGEFYGYTFGSGTRLTVV.

A single count supports this clone. This sequence joins TRBV27 and TRBJ2-3; possible D gene TRBD2, 5 bases. Germline assignment: CDR1 MNHEY and CDR2 SMNVEV (reference sequence). The CDR3 has 17 residues. V lost 3 bases, J lost 0 bases, and 16 bases lay in between. The CDR3 loop reads CASSLNEERSSTDTQYF. The CDR3 bases are TGTGCCAGCAGTTTGAATGAGGAGCGGAGTAGCACAGATACGCAGTATTTT.

The chain combines TRBV19 with TRBJ1-1; TRBD1 might be the D (5 bases). Per the germline V gene, CDR1 is LNHDA and CDR2 is SQIVND (reference sequence). V was shortened by 5 bases and J by 0 bases, with 10 bases between the two germline ends. The CDR3 has 14 residues. This CDR3 reads CASSLNRLNTEAFF. The CDR3 DNA is TGTGCCAGTAGTCTAAACAGGTTGAACACTGAAGCTTTCTTT.

The rearrangement joins TRBV2 to TRBJ2-1, with TRBD2 matching over 10 bases. The CDR3 spans 16 residues. With V trimmed by 4 bases and J by 1 base, 4 bases remained unmatched. CDR1 SNHLY and CDR2 FYNNEI come from the germline V gene. CDR3 bases: TGTGCCAGCAGTGGGGTAGCGGGAGGTTCCTACAATGAGCAGTTCTTC. It codes for CASSGVAGGSYNEQFF.

J is TRBJ2-1 and V is TRBV2; weak D call: TRBD1 (6 bases). V lost 8 bases and J 1 base, leaving 12 bases between the germline ends. This CDR3 is built from 14 residues. Looked up from germline, CDR1 is SNHLY and CDR2 is FYNNEI. CDR3 region: CASGLGQSYNEQFF. The DNA of the CDR3 is TGTGCCAGCGGTCTGGGACAATCCTACAATGAGCAGTTCTTC.

The chain combines TRBV7-9 with TRBJ1-2; 7 bases are shared with TRBD1. V lost 5 bases, J lost 0 bases, and 6 bases stayed unmatched. Germline V lookup: CDR1 SEHNR, CDR2 FQNEAQ (reference sequence). This CDR3 comprises 15 residues. The CDR3 sequence: CASSVVTGANYGYTF. The CDR3 DNA follows: TGTGCCAGCAGCGTAGTTACAGGGGCTAACTATGGCTACACCTTC. Full variable domain (rest looked up from reference TRBV7-9 and TRBJ1-2): DTGVSQNPRHKITKRGQNVTFRCDPISEHNRLYWYRQTLGQGPEFLTYFQNEAQLEKSRLLSDRFSAERPKGSFSTLEIQRTEQGDSAMYLCASSVVTGANYGYTFGSGTRLTVV.

The chain couples TRBV27 to TRBJ1-5; D might be TRBD1 (6 bases). The V end was cut by 2 bases, the J end by 3 bases, with 8 bases between. Germline CDR1 is MNHEY and CDR2 is SMNVEV (reference sequence). This CDR3 comprises 14 residues. The CDR3 DNA follows: TGTGCCAGCAGTTTAAAGGGACACAATCAGCCCCAGCATTTT. Protein sequence: CASSLKGHNQPQHF.

The chain joins TRBV2 to TRBJ1-4, with TRBD1 identical over 8 bases. This CDR3 comprises 15 residues. The junction had 11 bases not matched to a gene; V was cut back by 6 bases and J by 8 bases. CDR1 and CDR2 from the germline V gene are SNHLY and FYNNEI. The CDR3 DNA follows: TGTGCCAGCAGCGTTGACAGGGGAATTGTGGAAAAACTGTTTTTT. This translates into CASSVDRGIVEKLFF. The full variable domain, with the rest looked up from reference TRBV2 and TRBJ1-4, is EPEVTQTPSHQVTQMGQEVILRCVPISNHLYFYWYRQILGQKVEFLVSFYNNEISEKSEIFDDQFSVERPDGSNFTLKIRSTKLEDSAMYFCASSVDRGIVEKLFFGSGTQLSVL.

This rearrangement joins TRBV4-1 to TRBJ1-2; possibly TRBD1 for D (6 bases). The V end was cut by 1 base, the J end by 2 bases, with 11 bases between. CDR3 length: 15 amino acids. Germline V gene lookup returns CDR1 MGHRA and CDR2 YSYEKL. For the CDR3, the DNA is TGCGCCAGCAGCCAAGGGGCAGGGGCAAACTATGGCTACACCTTC. Its translation: CASSQGAGANYGYTF.

The chain couples TRBV11-1 to TRBJ1-2, with 9 bases matching TRBD1. CDR3 length equals 13 residues. CDR1 is SGHAT, CDR2 FQDESV, per germline (reference sequence). Unmatched junction bases numbered 6, after V lost 5 bases and J lost 8 bases. The CDR3 sequence is CASSTGTGYGYTF. CDR3 sequence (DNA): TGTGCCAGCAGCACCGGGACAGGGTACGGCTACACCTTC.

This chain joins TRBV5-1 and TRBJ2-3; 10 bases agree with TRBD1. Germline values: CDR1 SGHRS, CDR2 YFSETQ. Trimming took 4 bases from V and 4 from J; bases not matched to a gene: 6. The length of the CDR3 is 15 residues. The CDR3 bases are TGCGCCAGCAGCCTGAGACAGGGGGCCTCAGATACGCAGTATTTT. Amino acid sequence: CASSLRQGASDTQYF.

The chain recombines TRBV7-9 with TRBJ1-5; D may be TRBD1 (5 bases). V was pared by 4 bases and J by 1 base, with 14 bases between. The CDR3 loop spans 16 amino acids. CDR1 is SEHNR, CDR2 FQNEAQ, per germline (reference sequence). CDR3 protein: CASSSFRVGSNQPQHF. In DNA form, the CDR3 reads TGTGCCAGCAGCTCCTTCAGGGTAGGAAGCAATCAGCCCCAGCATTTT.

The chain recombines TRBV2 with TRBJ2-1; a possible D gene is TRBD2 (6 bases). Germline-derived CDR1 and CDR2 are SNHLY and FYNNEI. Between the trimmed V and J ends, which lost 10 bases and 4 bases, there was a span of 17 bases. This CDR3 has 14 amino acids. The CDR3 is CATDYAGLYNEQFF. The CDR3 nucleotides are TGTGCCACGGATTACGCTGGACTATACAATGAGCAGTTCTTC.

The chain is built from TRBV18 and TRBJ2-7, with 7 nucleotides matching TRBD2. V dropped 3 bases and J dropped 4; count of bases not matched to a gene: 6. Germline loops: CDR1 KGHSH, CDR2 LQKENI. The CDR3 loop spans 14 amino acids. Here the CDR3 reads CASSPGTTVYEQYF. CDR3 DNA: TGTGCCAGCTCACCCGGGACTACGGTATACGAGCAGTACTTC.

The chain carries TRBV7-2 and TRBJ2-7, with D possibly matching TRBD1 (6 bases). V was clipped by 1 base and J by 3 bases, with 13 bases between them. Germline V gene data show CDR1 as SGHTA and CDR2 as FQGNSA. The CDR3 is made up of 15 amino acids. The CDR3 sequence is CASSLDREVDYEQYF. In DNA form, the CDR3 reads TGTGCCAGCAGCTTAGACAGGGAAGTTGACTACGAGCAGTACTTC.

This chain links TRBV5-1 with TRBJ1-1, with D tentatively TRBD1 (5 bases). Germline V gene data show CDR1 as SGHRS and CDR2 as YFSETQ. Trimming took 2 bases from V and 5 from J, leaving 10 bases between them. This CDR3 has 13 amino acids. Here the CDR3 reads CASSFVGTTEAFF. In nucleotides, the CDR3 is TGCGCCAGCAGCTTTGTTGGGACTACTGAAGCTTTCTTT.

The rearrangement links TRBV19 to TRBJ1-1; D remains ambiguous. CDR1 and CDR2 from the germline V gene are LNHDA and SQIVND (reference sequence). V was pared by 0 bases and J by 6 bases, with 14 bases between. This CDR3 contains 15 residues. The CDR3 DNA follows: TGTGCCAGTAGTATAGATAGTGAGGGAGTGGCTGAAGCTTTCTTT. This encodes CASSIDSEGVAEAFF.

This clone occurred a few times. The CDR3 loop reads CASSYLGQIMNTEAFF. CDR3 in DNA: TGTGCCAGCAGTTACCTCGGACAGATCATGAACACTGAAGCTTTCTTT. This sequence joins TRBV6-5 and TRBJ1-1, with D possibly matching TRBD1 (6 bases). Looked up from germline, CDR1 is MNHEY and CDR2 is SVGAGI. V lost 2 bases, J lost 0 bases, and 13 bases lay in between. This CDR3 region has 16 residues.

This clone was found once. Other DNA sequences in this specimen translate into the identical CDR3. This sequence joins TRBV28 and TRBJ2-7, with 7 bases aligning to TRBD2. Per germline, CDR1 MDHEN and CDR2 SYDVKM. CDR3 size: 14 residues. J was trimmed by 3 bases and V by 2 bases; bases with no gene match: 4. The CDR3 coding sequence is TGTGCCAGCAGTTTAGTGGGGGACTACTACGAGCAGTACTTC. Its translation is CASSLVGDYYEQYF.